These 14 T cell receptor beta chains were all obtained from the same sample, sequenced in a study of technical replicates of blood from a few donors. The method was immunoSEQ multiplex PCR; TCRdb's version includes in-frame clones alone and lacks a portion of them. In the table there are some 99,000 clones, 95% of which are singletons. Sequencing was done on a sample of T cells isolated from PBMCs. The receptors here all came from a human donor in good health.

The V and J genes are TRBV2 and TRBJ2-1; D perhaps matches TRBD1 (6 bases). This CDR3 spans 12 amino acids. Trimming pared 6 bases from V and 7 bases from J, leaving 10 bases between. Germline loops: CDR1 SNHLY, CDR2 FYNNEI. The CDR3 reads CASRARGNEQFF. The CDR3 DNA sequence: TGTGCCAGCAGGGCGAGGGGGAATGAGCAGTTCTTC.

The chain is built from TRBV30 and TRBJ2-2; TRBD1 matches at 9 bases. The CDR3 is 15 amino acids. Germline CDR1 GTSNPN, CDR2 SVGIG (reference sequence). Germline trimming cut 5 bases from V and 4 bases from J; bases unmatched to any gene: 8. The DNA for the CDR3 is TGTGCCTGGGATATCGGGACAGGGAGCACCGGGGAGCTGTTTTTT. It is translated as CAWDIGTGSTGELFF.

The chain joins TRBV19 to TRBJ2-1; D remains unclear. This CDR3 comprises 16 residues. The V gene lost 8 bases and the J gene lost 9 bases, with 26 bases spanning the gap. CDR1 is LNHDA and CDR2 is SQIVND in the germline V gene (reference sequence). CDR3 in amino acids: CASHWLQARVTGEQFF. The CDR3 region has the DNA TGTGCCAGTCATTGGTTGCAGGCCCGAGTGACCGGTGAGCAGTTCTTC.

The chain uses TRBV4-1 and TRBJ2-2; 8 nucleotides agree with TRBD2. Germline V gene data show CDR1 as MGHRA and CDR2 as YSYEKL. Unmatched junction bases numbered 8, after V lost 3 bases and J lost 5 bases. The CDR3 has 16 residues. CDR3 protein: CASSQVLSGKTGELFF. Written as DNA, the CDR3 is TGCGCCAGCAGCCAGGTACTTAGCGGGAAGACCGGGGAGCTGTTTTTT.

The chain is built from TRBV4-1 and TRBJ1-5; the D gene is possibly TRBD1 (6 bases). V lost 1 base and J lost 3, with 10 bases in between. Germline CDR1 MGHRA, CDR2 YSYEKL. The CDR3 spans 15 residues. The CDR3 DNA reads TGCGCCAGCAGCCAAGGATGGGGGCACAATCAGCCCCAGCATTTT. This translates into CASSQGWGHNQPQHF.

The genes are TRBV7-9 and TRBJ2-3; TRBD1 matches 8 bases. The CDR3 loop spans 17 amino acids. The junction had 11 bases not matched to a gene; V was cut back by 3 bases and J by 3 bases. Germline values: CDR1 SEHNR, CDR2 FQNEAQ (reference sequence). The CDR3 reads CASSFGQGSSVTDTQYF. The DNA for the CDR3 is TGTGCCAGCAGCTTCGGACAGGGCTCCAGTGTTACAGATACGCAGTATTTT.

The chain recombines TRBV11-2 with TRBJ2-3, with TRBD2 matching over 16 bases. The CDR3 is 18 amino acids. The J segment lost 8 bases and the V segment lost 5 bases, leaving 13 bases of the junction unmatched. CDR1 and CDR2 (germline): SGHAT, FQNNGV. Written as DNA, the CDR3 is TGTGCCAGCAGCGGGGGACTAGCGGGAGGGCCGGTGTGGGGTACGCAGTATTTT. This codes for CASSGGLAGGPVWGTQYF.

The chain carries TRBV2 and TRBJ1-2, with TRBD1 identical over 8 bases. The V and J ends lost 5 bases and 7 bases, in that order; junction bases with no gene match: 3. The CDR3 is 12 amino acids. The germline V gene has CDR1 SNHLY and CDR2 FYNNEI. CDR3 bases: TGTGCCAGCAGTTCACAGGGGGTTGGCTACACCTTC. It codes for CASSSQGVGYTF.

The CDR3 bases are TGTGCCAGCAGTTCTCTTCCGGGACTAGCGGTAGACAATGAGCAGTTCTTC. It codes for CASSSLPGLAVDNEQFF. V usage is TRBV28 and J usage is TRBJ2-1; 11 bases are shared with TRBD2. The CDR3 is 17 residues long. V lost 4 bases to trimming and J lost 5 bases; unmatched junction nucleotides: 10. Germline V gene data show CDR1 as MDHEN and CDR2 as SYDVKM.

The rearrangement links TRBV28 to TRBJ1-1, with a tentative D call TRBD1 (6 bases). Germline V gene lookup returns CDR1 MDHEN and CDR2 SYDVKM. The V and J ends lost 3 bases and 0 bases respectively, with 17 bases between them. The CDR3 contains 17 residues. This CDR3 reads CASSFPGVPLMNTEAFF. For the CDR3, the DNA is TGTGCCAGCAGTTTTCCAGGGGTACCGCTTATGAACACTGAAGCTTTCTTT.

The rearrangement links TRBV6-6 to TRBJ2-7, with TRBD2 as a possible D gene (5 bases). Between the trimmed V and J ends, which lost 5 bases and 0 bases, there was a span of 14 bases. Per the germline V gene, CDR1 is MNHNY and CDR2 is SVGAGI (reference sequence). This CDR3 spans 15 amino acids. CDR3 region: CASSDGDLVSYEQYF. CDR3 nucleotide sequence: TGTGCCAGCAGTGACGGGGATCTCGTCTCCTACGAGCAGTACTTC.

CDR3 coding DNA: TGTGCCAGCTCACCCCCAGGGACCTACGAGCAGTACTTC. Translated, it gives CASSPPGTYEQYF. The genes are TRBV18 and TRBJ2-7; possibly TRBD1 for D (5 bases). The CDR3 sequence is 13 residues long. The V end was cut by 3 bases, the J end by 2 bases, with 8 bases between. The germline V gene encodes CDR1 KGHSH and CDR2 LQKENI.

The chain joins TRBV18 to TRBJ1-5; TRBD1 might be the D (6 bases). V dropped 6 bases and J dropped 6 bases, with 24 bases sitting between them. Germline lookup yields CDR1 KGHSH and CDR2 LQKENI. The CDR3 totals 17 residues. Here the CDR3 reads CASSPDPGSRGAQPQHF. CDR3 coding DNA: TGTGCCAGCTCCCCGGATCCCGGATCCAGGGGAGCTCAGCCCCAGCATTTT.

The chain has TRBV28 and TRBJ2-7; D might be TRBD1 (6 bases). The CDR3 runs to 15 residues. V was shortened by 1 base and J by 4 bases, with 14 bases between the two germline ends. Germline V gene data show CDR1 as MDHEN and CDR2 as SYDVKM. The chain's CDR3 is CASSLYGGVIYEQYF. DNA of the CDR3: TGTGCCAGCAGTTTATATGGGGGCGTAATTTACGAGCAGTACTTC.